The sequence of this T cell receptor beta chain was determined in a study of molecular identifiers for immune sequencing clone quantification. It was from approximately 22,000 to 940,000 sorted cells, with 10%, 30% or 50% RNA, that naive CD8 libraries came. TCRdb itself ran the PCR reads through MiXCR, one entry per CDR3 protein. The data show about 500,000 distinct CDR3 sequences, with about a fifth seen just once and about 0.8% held by the top ten. Trimming took off 4 bases at V and 3 bases at J, with 12 bases between the two ends. The germline V gene has CDR1 GTSNPN and CDR2 SVGIG (reference sequence). The CDR3 covers 13 residues.

This TCR came from a human donor in good health. Some libraries in this study had Jurkat cell RNA spiked in. The V call is TRBV30, the J call TRBJ2-5; no definite D call. Sequenced: naive CD8+ T cells from blood, with Jurkat cell RNA spiked in. The subset denotes: FACS-sorted CD8+CD4-CCR7+CD45RA+ naive T cells. CDR3 region: CAWTRQVEETQYF. CDR3 bases: TGTGCCTGGACACGGCAGGTAGAAGAGACCCAGTACTTC.